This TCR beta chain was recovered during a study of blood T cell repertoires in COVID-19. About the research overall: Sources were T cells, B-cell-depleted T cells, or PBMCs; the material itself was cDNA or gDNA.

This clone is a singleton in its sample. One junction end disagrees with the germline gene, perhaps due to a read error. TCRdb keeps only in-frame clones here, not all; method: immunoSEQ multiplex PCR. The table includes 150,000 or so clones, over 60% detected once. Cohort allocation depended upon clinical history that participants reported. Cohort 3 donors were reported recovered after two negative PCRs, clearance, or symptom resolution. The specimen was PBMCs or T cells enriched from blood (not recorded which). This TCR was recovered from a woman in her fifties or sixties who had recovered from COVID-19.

CDR3 sequence (DNA): TGCGCCAGCAGCGGCTCCCACGAGCAGTACTTC. Translating it yields CASSGSHEQYF. This chain joins TRBV5-1 and TRBJ2-7; D gene ambiguous. The CDR3 length is 11 residues. CDR1 and CDR2 from the germline V gene are SGHRS and YFSETQ.